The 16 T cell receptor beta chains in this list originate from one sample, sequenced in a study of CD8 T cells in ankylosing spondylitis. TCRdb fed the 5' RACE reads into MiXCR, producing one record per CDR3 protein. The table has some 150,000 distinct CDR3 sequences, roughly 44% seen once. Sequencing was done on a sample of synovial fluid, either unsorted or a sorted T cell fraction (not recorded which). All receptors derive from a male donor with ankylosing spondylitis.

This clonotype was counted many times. The CDR3 reads CASSAGTGVSVMNTEAFF. The CDR3 DNA is TGTGCCAGCAGTGCCGGGACAGGGGTATCGGTTATGAACACTGAAGCTTTCTTT. V usage is TRBV2 and J usage is TRBJ1-1; TRBD1 matches 10 bases. CDR1 and CDR2 (germline): SNHLY, FYNNEI. The CDR3 contains 18 residues. V dropped 4 bases and J dropped 0; count of bases not matched to a gene: 11.

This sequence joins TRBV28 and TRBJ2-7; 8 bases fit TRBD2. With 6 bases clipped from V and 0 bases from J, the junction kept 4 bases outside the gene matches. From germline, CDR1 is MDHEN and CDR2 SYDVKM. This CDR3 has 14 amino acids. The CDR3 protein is CASSLAGGSYEQYF. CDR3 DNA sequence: TGTGCCAGCAGCCTAGCGGGCGGCTCCTACGAGCAGTACTTC.

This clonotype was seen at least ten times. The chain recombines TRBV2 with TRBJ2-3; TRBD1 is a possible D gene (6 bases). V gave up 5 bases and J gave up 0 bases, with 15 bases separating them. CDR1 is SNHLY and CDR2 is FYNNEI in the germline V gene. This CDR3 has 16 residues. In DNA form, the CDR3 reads TGTGCCAGCAGTTTCGGTACAGGGACCAGCACAGATACGCAGTATTTT. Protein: CASSFGTGTSTDTQYF.

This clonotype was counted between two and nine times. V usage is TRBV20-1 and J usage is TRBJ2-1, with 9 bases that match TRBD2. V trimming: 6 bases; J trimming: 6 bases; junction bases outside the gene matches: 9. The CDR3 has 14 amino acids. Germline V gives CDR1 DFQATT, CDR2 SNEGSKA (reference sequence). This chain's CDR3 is CSAIWTSEVNEQFF. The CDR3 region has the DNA TGCAGTGCCATATGGACTAGCGAGGTCAATGAGCAGTTCTTC.

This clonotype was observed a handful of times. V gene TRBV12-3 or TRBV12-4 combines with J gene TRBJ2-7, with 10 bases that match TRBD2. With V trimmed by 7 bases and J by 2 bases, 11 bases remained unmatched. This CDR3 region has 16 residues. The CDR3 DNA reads TGTGCCAGCACCCTTTTTCTTGGACTAGCGGCCTACGAGCAGTACTTC. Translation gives CASTLFLGLAAYEQYF.

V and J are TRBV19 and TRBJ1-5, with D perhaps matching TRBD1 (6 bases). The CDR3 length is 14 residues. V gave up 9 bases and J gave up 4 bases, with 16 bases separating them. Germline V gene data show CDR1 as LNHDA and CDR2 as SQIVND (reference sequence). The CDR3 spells CASRFTGKNQPQHF. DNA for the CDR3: TGTGCCAGCAGATTCACAGGGAAAAATCAGCCCCAGCATTTT.

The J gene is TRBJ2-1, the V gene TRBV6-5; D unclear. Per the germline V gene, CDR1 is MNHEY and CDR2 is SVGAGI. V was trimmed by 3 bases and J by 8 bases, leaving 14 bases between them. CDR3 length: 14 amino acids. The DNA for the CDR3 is TGTGCCAGCAGTTATGTGCGAGCAGGTCATGAGCAGTTCTTC. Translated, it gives CASSYVRAGHEQFF.

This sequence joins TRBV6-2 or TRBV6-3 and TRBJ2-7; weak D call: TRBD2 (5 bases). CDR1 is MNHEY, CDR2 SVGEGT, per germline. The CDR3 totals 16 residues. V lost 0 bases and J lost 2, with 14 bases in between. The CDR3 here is CASSYSTRTGAYEQYF. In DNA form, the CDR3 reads TGTGCCAGCAGTTACTCGACTCGGACTGGAGCCTACGAGCAGTACTTC.

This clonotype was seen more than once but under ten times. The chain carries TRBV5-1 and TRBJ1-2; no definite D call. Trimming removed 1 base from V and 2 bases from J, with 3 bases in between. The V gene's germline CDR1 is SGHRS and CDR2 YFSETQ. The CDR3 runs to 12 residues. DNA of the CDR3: TGCGCCAGCAGCTTGAGGAACTATGGCTACACCTTC. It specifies CASSLRNYGYTF.

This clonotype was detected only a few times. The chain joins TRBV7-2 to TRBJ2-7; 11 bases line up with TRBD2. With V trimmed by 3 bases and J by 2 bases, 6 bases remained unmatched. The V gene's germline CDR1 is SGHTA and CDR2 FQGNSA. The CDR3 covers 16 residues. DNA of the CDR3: TGTGCCAGCAGCTTCCCCCGACTAGCGGGGACCTACGAGCAGTACTTC. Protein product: CASSFPRLAGTYEQYF.

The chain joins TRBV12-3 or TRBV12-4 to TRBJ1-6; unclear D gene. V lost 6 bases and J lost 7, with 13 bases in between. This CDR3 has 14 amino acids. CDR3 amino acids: CASSVWGNNSPLHF. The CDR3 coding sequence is TGTGCCAGCAGCGTCTGGGGAAACAATTCACCCCTCCACTTT.

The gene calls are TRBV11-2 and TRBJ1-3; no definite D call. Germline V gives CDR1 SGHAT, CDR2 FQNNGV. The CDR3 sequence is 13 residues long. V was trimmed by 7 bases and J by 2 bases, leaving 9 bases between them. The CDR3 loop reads CASNHRTGNTIYF. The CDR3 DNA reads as TGTGCCAGCAACCACAGAACTGGAAACACCATATATTTT. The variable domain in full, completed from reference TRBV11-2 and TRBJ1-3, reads EAGVAQSPRYKIIEKRQSVAFWCNPISGHATLYWYQQILGQGPKLLIQFQNNGVVDDSQLPKDRFSAERLKGVDSTLKIQPAKLEDSAVYLCASNHRTGNTIYFGEGSWLTVV.

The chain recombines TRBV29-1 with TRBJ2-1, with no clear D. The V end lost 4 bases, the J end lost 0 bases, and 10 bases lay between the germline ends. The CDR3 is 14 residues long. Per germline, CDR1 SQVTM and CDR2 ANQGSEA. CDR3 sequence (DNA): TGCAGCGTTGTGTTAGCCAGCTCCTACAATGAGCAGTTCTTC. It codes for CSVVLASSYNEQFF.

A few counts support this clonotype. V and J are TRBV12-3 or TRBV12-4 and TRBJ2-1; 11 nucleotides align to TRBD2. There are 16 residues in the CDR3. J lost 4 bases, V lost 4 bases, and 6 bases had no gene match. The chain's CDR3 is CASSSPGLAAYNEQFF. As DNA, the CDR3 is TGTGCCAGCAGTTCGCCGGGACTAGCGGCTTACAATGAGCAGTTCTTC.

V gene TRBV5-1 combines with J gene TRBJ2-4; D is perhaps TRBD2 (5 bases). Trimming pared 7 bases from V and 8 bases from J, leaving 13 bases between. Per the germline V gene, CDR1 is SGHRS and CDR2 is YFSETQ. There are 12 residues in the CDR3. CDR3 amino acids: CASAGIDDIQYF. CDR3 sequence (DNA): TGCGCCAGCGCCGGGATCGACGACATTCAGTACTTC.

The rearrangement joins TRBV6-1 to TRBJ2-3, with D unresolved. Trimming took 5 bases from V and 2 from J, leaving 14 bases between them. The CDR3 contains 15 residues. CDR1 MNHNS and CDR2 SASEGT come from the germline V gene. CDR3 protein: CASSPLAPITDTQYF. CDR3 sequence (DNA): TGTGCCAGCAGTCCCTTGGCGCCTATCACAGATACGCAGTATTTT.